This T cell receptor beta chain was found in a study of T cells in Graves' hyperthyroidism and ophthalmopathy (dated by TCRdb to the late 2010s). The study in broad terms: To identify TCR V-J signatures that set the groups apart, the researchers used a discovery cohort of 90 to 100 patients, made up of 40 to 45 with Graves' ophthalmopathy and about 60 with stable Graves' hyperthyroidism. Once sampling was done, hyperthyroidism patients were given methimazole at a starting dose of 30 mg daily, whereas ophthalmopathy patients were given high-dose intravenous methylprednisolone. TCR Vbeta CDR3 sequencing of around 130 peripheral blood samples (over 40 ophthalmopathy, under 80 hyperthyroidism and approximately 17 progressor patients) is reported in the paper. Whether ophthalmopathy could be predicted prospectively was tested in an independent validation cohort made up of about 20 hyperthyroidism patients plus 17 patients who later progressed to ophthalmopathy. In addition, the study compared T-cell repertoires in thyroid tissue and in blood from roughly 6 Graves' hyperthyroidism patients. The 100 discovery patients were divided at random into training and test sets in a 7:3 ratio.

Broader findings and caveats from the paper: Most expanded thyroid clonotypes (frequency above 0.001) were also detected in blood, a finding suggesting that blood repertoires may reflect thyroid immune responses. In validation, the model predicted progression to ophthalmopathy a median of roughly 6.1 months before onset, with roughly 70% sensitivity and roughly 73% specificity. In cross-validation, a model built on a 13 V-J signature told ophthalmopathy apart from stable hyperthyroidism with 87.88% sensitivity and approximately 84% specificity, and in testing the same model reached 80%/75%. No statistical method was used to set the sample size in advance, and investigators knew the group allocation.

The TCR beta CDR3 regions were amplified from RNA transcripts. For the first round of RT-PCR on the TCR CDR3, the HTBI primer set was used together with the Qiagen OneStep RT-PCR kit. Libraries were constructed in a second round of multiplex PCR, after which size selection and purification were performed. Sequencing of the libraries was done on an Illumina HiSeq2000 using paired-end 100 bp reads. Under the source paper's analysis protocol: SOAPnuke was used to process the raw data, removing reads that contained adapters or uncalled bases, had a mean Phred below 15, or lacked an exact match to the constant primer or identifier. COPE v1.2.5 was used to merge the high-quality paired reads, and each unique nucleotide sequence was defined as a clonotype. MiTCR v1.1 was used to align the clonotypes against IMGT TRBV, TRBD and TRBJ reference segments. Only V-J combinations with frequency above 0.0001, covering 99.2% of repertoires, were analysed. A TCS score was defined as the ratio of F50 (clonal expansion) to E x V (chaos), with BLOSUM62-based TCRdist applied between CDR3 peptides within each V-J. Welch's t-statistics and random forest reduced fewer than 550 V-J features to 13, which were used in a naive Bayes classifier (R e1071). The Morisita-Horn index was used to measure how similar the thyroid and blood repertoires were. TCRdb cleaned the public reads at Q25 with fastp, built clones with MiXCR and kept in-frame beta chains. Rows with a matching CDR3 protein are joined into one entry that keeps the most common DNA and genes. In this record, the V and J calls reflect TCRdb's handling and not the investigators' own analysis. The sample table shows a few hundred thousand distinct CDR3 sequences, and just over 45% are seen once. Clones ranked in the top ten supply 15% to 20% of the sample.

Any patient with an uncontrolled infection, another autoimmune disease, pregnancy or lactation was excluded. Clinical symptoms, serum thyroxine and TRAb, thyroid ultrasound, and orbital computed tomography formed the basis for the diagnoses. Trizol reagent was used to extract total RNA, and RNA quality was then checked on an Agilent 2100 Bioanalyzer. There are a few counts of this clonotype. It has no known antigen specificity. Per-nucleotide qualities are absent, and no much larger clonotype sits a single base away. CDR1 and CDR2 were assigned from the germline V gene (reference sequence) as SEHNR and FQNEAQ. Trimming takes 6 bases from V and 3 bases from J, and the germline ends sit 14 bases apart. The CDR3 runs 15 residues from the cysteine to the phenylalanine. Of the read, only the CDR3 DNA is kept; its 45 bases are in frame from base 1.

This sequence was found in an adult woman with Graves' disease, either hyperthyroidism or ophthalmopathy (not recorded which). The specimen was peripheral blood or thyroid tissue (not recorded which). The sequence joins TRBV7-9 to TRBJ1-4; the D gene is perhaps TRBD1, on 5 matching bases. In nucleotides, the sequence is TGTGCCAGCAGTCCTGACAGTCGATCTAATGAAAAACTGTTTTTT. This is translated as CASSPDSRSNEKLFF.